This T cell receptor beta chain was observed in a study of cytomegalovirus exposure and HLA in healthy donors. Study context: The Caucasian-associated ancestry cluster contained about 80% of the roughly 400 genotyped donors. Notes on the study in general: Rare TCR sequences dominated, though some public TCRs recurred in many donors.

V was cut by 5 bases and J by 5 bases, with 10 bases left in between. The CDR3 sequence is 12 residues long. Germline V gives CDR1 SGHRS, CDR2 YFSETQ. PCR was performed using 60 Vbeta and 13 Jbeta primers. Profiled with immunoSEQ multiplex PCR; TCRdb holds only in-frame clones, not every one. The repertoire includes 210,000 or so clones, about four fifths of them detected once, and approximately 10% sits in the top ten. Remarks on this clone: Its target is unknown.

This sequence originates from a woman aged 45-60 years in good health and CMV-seropositive. Sequences were obtained from PBMCs. The gene calls are TRBV5-1 and TRBJ2-5; D possibly corresponds to TRBD1 (6 bases). The CDR3 protein is CASRWQGETQYF. CDR3 DNA sequence: TGCGCCAGCAGGTGGCAGGGGGAGACCCAGTACTTC.